The 26 T cell receptor beta chains in this list originate from one sample, sequenced in a study of blood T cell repertoires in COVID-19. Libraries were prepared by immunoSEQ multiplex PCR; TCRdb keeps only in-frame clonotypes and omits some of them. The table has about 100,000 clones, roughly 92% seen once. The sequenced sample consisted of peripheral blood. The receptors were sampled from a woman aged 50 to 60 with COVID-19, enrolled during active disease.

The rearrangement uses TRBV30 and TRBJ1-1; D is unclear. Germline-derived CDR1 and CDR2 are GTSNPN and SVGIG (reference sequence). The germline V and J ends were trimmed by 2 bases and 0 bases, with 16 bases remaining between them. The CDR3 is 16 residues long. The CDR3 DNA sequence: TGTGCCTGGAGTTCCCCCCCTCAGCGCTTGAACACTGAAGCTTTCTTT. This codes for CAWSSPPQRLNTEAFF. The complete variable domain, with remaining parts taken from reference TRBV30 and TRBJ1-1, reads SQTIHQWPATLVQPVGSPLSLECTVEGTSNPNLYWYRQAAGRGLQLLFYSVGIGQISSEVPQNLSASRPQDRQFILSSKKLLLSDSGFYLCAWSSPPQRLNTEAFFGQGTRLTVV.

DNA for the CDR3: TGTGCCAGTAGTATAGACAGGGCTGGAAACACCATATATTTT. It specifies CASSIDRAGNTIYF. The chain links TRBV19 to TRBJ1-3; perhaps TRBD1 as D (5 bases). The CDR3 is 14 residues long. Germline CDR1 reads LNHDA; CDR2 reads SQIVND (reference sequence). V gave up 0 bases and J gave up 2 bases, with 5 bases separating them.

V gene TRBV12-3 or TRBV12-4 combines with J gene TRBJ1-2, with D maybe TRBD1 (5 bases). The ends were cut back, 4 bases at V and 5 bases at J, with 8 bases in the middle. The CDR3 contains 12 residues. The CDR3 DNA reads as TGTGCCAGCAGTTCTGCAGGGTATGGCTACACCTTC. Its translation: CASSSAGYGYTF.

V is TRBV5-4 and J is TRBJ1-4, with 7 nucleotides matching TRBD1. V was pared by 2 bases and J by 8 bases, with 15 bases of the junction left unmatched. The length of the CDR3 is 17 residues. Germline loops: CDR1 SGHNT, CDR2 YYREEE (reference sequence). The CDR3 coding sequence is TGTGCCAGCAGCTTAAGACAGGGATTTGGCCTAAACGAAAAACTGTTTTTT. It is translated as CASSLRQGFGLNEKLFF.

The rearrangement links TRBV7-9 to TRBJ1-2; 10 bases are a match to TRBD1. The CDR3 runs 15 residues. Trimming removed 6 bases from V and 4 bases from J; junction bases left unmatched: 8. Germline V gene data show CDR1 as SEHNR and CDR2 as FQNEAQ (reference sequence). The CDR3 DNA reads TGTGCCAGCAGTCGTCCGGGACAGGGGCTCTATGGCTACACCTTC. Residues: CASSRPGQGLYGYTF.

This chain joins TRBV11-3 and TRBJ2-7, with 8 nucleotides matching TRBD1. Germline values: CDR1 SGHNT, CDR2 YENEEA. The CDR3 has 14 amino acids. Germline trimming cut 6 bases from V and 3 bases from J; bases unmatched to any gene: 7. The CDR3 loop is CASSLQGAGYEQYF. CDR3 DNA: TGTGCCAGCAGTCTCCAGGGGGCGGGCTACGAGCAGTACTTC.

This chain links TRBV4-3 with TRBJ1-2; perhaps TRBD1 as D (6 bases). This CDR3 contains 14 residues. CDR1 is LGHNA, CDR2 YSLEER, per germline. Deletions cut 2 bases from V and 6 bases from J, with 13 bases between. The CDR3 loop is CASSQIGGLDGYTF. The CDR3 DNA sequence: TGCGCCAGCAGCCAAATAGGGGGTCTCGATGGCTACACCTTC.

This sequence joins TRBV5-1 and TRBJ2-5; 12 bases line up with TRBD2. There are 16 residues in the CDR3. The germline gives CDR1 SGHRS, CDR2 YFSETQ. V was pared by 4 bases and J by 4 bases, with 8 bases of the junction left unmatched. This CDR3 is CASSRASGGAVETQYF. In DNA, the CDR3 is TGCGCCAGCAGCAGAGCTAGCGGGGGGGCCGTAGAGACCCAGTACTTC.

V and J are TRBV6-4 and TRBJ2-3; 7 nucleotides line up with TRBD1. The trim removed 6 bases at V and 2 bases at J, leaving 8 bases unmatched. The CDR3 has 15 residues. Looked up from germline, CDR1 is MRHNA and CDR2 is SNTAGT. CDR3 in DNA: TGTGCCAGCAGCAAGACAGGGTTAATCACAGATACGCAGTATTTT. Residues: CASSKTGLITDTQYF.

The chain recombines TRBV24-1 with TRBJ2-3, with TRBD1 identical over 12 bases. The CDR3 has 18 amino acids. V shed 4 bases and J 4 bases; nucleotides not matched to a gene: 11. Germline CDR1 and CDR2: KGHDR and SFDVKD. The CDR3 DNA is TGTGCCACCAGTGAGCCCGGGACAGGGGGCAGGGATGCAGATACGCAGTATTTT. Translated, it gives CATSEPGTGGRDADTQYF.

CDR3 loop: CASSISSRANQPQHF. CDR3 sequence (DNA): TGTGCCAGTAGTATTTCCAGCAGGGCAAATCAGCCCCAGCATTTT. The chain couples TRBV19 to TRBJ1-5; the D gene is possibly TRBD1 (5 bases). This CDR3 spans 15 amino acids. Germline V gene data show CDR1 as LNHDA and CDR2 as SQIVND (reference sequence). Trimming pared 3 bases from V and 4 bases from J, leaving 13 bases between.

The chain uses TRBV2 and TRBJ2-2; D might be TRBD2 (5 bases). Per the germline V gene, CDR1 is SNHLY and CDR2 is FYNNEI. V dropped 4 bases and J dropped 5 bases, with 17 bases sitting between them. The CDR3 consists of 16 residues. CDR3 nucleotides: TGTGCCAGCAGTGGGGGTTCGGGGAGTAGAACCGGGGAGCTGTTTTTT. This codes for CASSGGSGSRTGELFF.

The V gene is TRBV11-2, the J gene TRBJ2-2, with 10 bases aligning to TRBD1. The germline V gene has CDR1 SGHAT and CDR2 FQNNGV. The V and J ends lost 2 bases and 2 bases, in that order; junction bases with no gene match: 5. The length of the CDR3 is 17 residues. Written as DNA, the CDR3 is TGTGCCAGCAGCTTACCTAAGACAGGGGGCAACACCGGGGAGCTGTTTTTT. This codes for CASSLPKTGGNTGELFF.

This rearrangement joins TRBV28 to TRBJ1-2; TRBD1 matches at 7 bases. The junction had 10 bases not matched to a gene; V was cut back by 5 bases and J by 4 bases. The CDR3 is 15 residues long. Germline V gene lookup returns CDR1 MDHEN and CDR2 SYDVKM. The CDR3 DNA follows: TGTGCCAGCAGTCAGACAGGGCCCGGGGGCTATGGCTACACCTTC. As protein: CASSQTGPGGYGYTF.

The chain couples TRBV19 to TRBJ2-6, with D maybe TRBD1 (5 bases). The CDR3 has 16 amino acids. From germline, CDR1 is LNHDA and CDR2 SQIVND (reference sequence). Trimming stripped 3 bases from V and 0 bases from J, with 9 bases between. CDR3 protein: CASSITGNSGANVLTF. The CDR3 DNA reads as TGTGCCAGTAGTATCACAGGTAACTCTGGGGCCAACGTCCTGACTTTC.

The chain joins TRBV5-6 to TRBJ2-5; possibly TRBD1 for D (5 bases). The germline V and J ends were trimmed by 5 bases and 4 bases, with 9 bases remaining between them. The CDR3 has 12 amino acids. Germline CDR1 is SGHDT and CDR2 is YYEEEE. The CDR3 nucleotides are TGTGCCAGCAGTCTGCAGGGAGAGACCCAGTACTTC. It is translated as CASSLQGETQYF.

This rearrangement joins TRBV5-1 to TRBJ1-2, with TRBD1 matching 8 bases. The germline V gene has CDR1 SGHRS and CDR2 YFSETQ. V lost 3 bases, J lost 4 bases, and 8 bases stayed unmatched. The CDR3 is 15 amino acids. The CDR3 sequence is CASSSPGQGFYGYTF. The CDR3 coding sequence is TGCGCCAGCAGCTCGCCCGGACAGGGTTTCTATGGCTACACCTTC. Full variable domain (missing parts from reference TRBV5-1 and TRBJ1-2): KAGVTQTPRYLIKTRGQQVTLSCSPISGHRSVSWYQQTPGQGLQFLFEYFSETQRNKGNFPGRFSGRQFSNSRSEMNVSTLELGDSALYLCASSSPGQGFYGYTFGSGTRLTVV.

The rearrangement joins TRBV5-1 to TRBJ2-3; 9 positions agree with TRBD1. V lost 3 bases and J lost 4; bases outside the gene matches: 9. The CDR3 is 16 residues long. The V gene's germline CDR1 is SGHRS and CDR2 YFSETQ. The CDR3 region has the DNA TGCGCCAGCAGCTCGCCCGGGACAGGGTCCCCAGATACGCAGTATTTT. Residues: CASSSPGTGSPDTQYF.

This clone was counted once. The chain joins TRBV30 to TRBJ1-2; D is undetermined. Germline lookup yields CDR1 GTSNPN and CDR2 SVGIG (reference sequence). V was clipped by 2 bases and J by 2 bases, with 6 bases between them. This CDR3 spans 12 amino acids. In DNA form, the CDR3 reads TGTGCCTGGAGTCAACAGAACTATGGCTACACCTTC. Encoded protein: CAWSQQNYGYTF.

The chain combines TRBV13 with TRBJ2-7; D gene unclear. In germline, CDR1 is PRHDT, CDR2 FYEKMQ (reference sequence). The V and J ends lost 6 bases and 3 bases respectively, with 6 bases between them. This CDR3 contains 11 residues. Here the CDR3 reads CASSSGYEQYF. The CDR3 coding sequence is TGTGCCAGCAGTTCCGGCTACGAGCAGTACTTC.

This rearrangement joins TRBV2 to TRBJ2-3, with 8 positions matching TRBD1. Germline loops: CDR1 SNHLY, CDR2 FYNNEI. J was trimmed by 5 bases and V by 6 bases; bases with no gene match: 10. The CDR3 consists of 15 residues. The CDR3 protein is CASRLDRGRGDTQYF. The CDR3, as DNA: TGTGCCAGCAGACTTGACAGGGGCAGGGGAGATACGCAGTATTTT.

The V and J genes are TRBV5-4 and TRBJ1-1, with a weak D call TRBD1 (5 bases). Trimming took off 2 bases at V and 5 bases at J, with 10 bases between the two ends. The CDR3 consists of 13 residues. Germline loops: CDR1 SGHNT, CDR2 YYREEE (reference sequence). CDR3 DNA: TGTGCCAGCAGCTTACGGGGGACGACTGAAGCTTTCTTT. Protein product: CASSLRGTTEAFF.

V usage is TRBV27 and J usage is TRBJ2-7, with a weak D call TRBD2 (5 bases). Germline values: CDR1 MNHEY, CDR2 SMNVEV (reference sequence). This CDR3 comprises 13 residues. V was clipped by 4 bases and J by 4 bases, with 11 bases between them. CDR3 DNA: TGTGCCAGCAGTTCGTCCCCGGGGTACGAGCAGTACTTC. It translates to CASSSSPGYEQYF.

V gene TRBV28 combines with J gene TRBJ1-2, with unresolved D. The CDR3 is 14 amino acids. The V gene's germline CDR1 is MDHEN and CDR2 SYDVKM. Trimming shortened V by 7 bases and J by 4 bases, and 16 bases separated the two germline ends. The CDR3 nucleotides are TGTGCCAGCACCTTGGACGGGATTATCTATGGCTACACCTTC. This codes for CASTLDGIIYGYTF.

The V gene is TRBV4-1, the J gene TRBJ2-7, with D maybe TRBD1 (6 bases). The CDR3 covers 13 residues. Per germline, CDR1 MGHRA and CDR2 YSYEKL. Trimming left V 3 bases short and J 3 bases short, with 9 bases between. The CDR3 nucleotides are TGCGCCAGCAGCCAGCTGGACAGCTACGAGCAGTACTTC. Encoded protein: CASSQLDSYEQYF.

The chain recombines TRBV7-8 with TRBJ1-2, with a possible D match to TRBD1 (6 bases). Germline V gene sequence: CDR1 SGHVS, CDR2 FQNEAQ. V was trimmed by 4 bases and J by 3 bases, leaving 15 bases between them. The CDR3 sequence is 15 residues long. In DNA form, the CDR3 reads TGTGCCAGCAGCTCAAGCAGGGGTATTCACTATGGCTACACCTTC. Translation: CASSSSRGIHYGYTF.